This TCR beta chain was captured in a study of T cell responses to AZD1222 COVID-19 vaccine. Clones were read by immunoSEQ multiplex PCR, and TCRdb kept only the in-frame ones, dropping some. The repertoire holds around 120,000 clones, roughly nine tenths seen once, with 2% to 3% in the top ten. The CDR3 has 16 residues. Germline values: CDR1 SGHRS, CDR2 YFSETQ. V was pared by 0 bases and J by 4 bases, with 10 bases of the junction left unmatched. V usage is TRBV5-1 and J usage is TRBJ2-7; 7 bases map to TRBD1. The TCR sequence derives from an adult who received the AZD1222 COVID-19 vaccine. Source: peripheral blood, taken 28 days after the second AZD1222 dose. The CDR3 loop reads CASSLDVGGGRYEQYF. The CDR3 bases are TGCGCCAGCAGCTTGGACGTAGGGGGCGGGCGGTACGAGCAGTACTTC. Based on the CDR3 plus reference TRBV5-1 and TRBJ2-7, the full variable domain is KAGVTQTPRYLIKTRGQQVTLSCSPISGHRSVSWYQQTPGQGLQFLFEYFSETQRNKGNFPGRFSGRQFSNSRSEMNVSTLELGDSALYLCASSLDVGGGRYEQYFGPGTRLTVT.